This TCR beta chain is from a study of chemoradiotherapy in HPV16-positive cancers. The CDR3 spans 15 residues. Germline V lookup: CDR1 SGHTA, CDR2 FQGTGA. The V end lost 4 bases, the J end lost 0 bases, and 12 bases lay between the germline ends. This clone was seen only once. Only in-frame clones appear in the TCRdb table, and some are missing; sequencing was by immunoSEQ multiplex PCR. In the table there are tens of thousands of clones, over 85% of which are singletons. V and J are TRBV7-3 and TRBJ2-5; possibly TRBD2 for D (6 bases). The sequenced sample was blood, obtained from a patient who underwent chemoradiotherapy. The sequence was obtained from a human donor with HPV-associated anogenital cancer. DNA of the CDR3: TGTGCCAGCAGCTCCTTTGGGGGGTACCAAGAGACCCAGTACTTC. Protein product: CASSSFGGYQETQYF.